The 25 T cell receptor beta chains below were found in one sample sequenced in a study of blood T cell repertoires in COVID-19. Repertoires were generated with immunoSEQ multiplex PCR, while TCRdb's copy carries only in-frame clones and drops some. The profile shows 330,000 or so clones, 92% of them singletons. Specimen: PBMCs or T cells enriched from blood (not recorded which). The receptors were sampled from a woman aged 30 to 39 who had recovered from COVID-19.

The rearrangement uses TRBV13 and TRBJ2-7, with D possibly being TRBD1 (5 bases). Germline values: CDR1 PRHDT, CDR2 FYEKMQ (reference sequence). The length of the CDR3 is 17 residues. V was pared by 0 bases and J by 2 bases, with 17 bases between. The CDR3 bases are TGTGCCAGCAGCTTAGGTCCGCAGGGTGGGTCAACCTACGAGCAGTACTTC. The encoded protein is CASSLGPQGGSTYEQYF.

The chain is built from TRBV5-4 and TRBJ2-5; 10 positions agree with TRBD1. Germline loops: CDR1 SGHNT, CDR2 YYREEE (reference sequence). V lost 7 bases and J lost 5; bases outside the gene matches: 8. The CDR3 runs 14 residues. CDR3 in amino acids: CASARQGAGETQYF. For the CDR3, the DNA is TGTGCCAGCGCCCGACAGGGGGCAGGGGAGACCCAGTACTTC.

The gene calls are TRBV7-3 and TRBJ2-1; 7 positions agree with TRBD1. V was pared by 1 base and J by 6 bases, with 6 bases of the junction left unmatched. Germline CDR1 and CDR2: SGHTA and FQGTGA. The CDR3 has 15 amino acids. In nucleotides, the CDR3 is TGTGCCAGCAGCTTAATGCCGGCAGGGGGCAATGAGCAGTTCTTC. Its translation: CASSLMPAGGNEQFF.

This clone turned up a few times. The genes are TRBV28 and TRBJ1-4; 8 bases align to TRBD1. Per the germline V gene, CDR1 is MDHEN and CDR2 is SYDVKM. CDR3 length: 15 residues. V trimming: 8 bases; J trimming: 9 bases; junction bases outside the gene matches: 14. This CDR3 reads CASSAAGTGRKKLFF. The CDR3 nucleotides are TGTGCCAGCTCCGCCGCAGGGACAGGTCGGAAAAAACTGTTTTTT.

This sequence joins TRBV24-1 and TRBJ2-7; 9 nucleotides match TRBD2. J was trimmed by 2 bases and V by 5 bases; bases with no gene match: 6. The CDR3 length is 15 residues. Germline V gives CDR1 KGHDR, CDR2 SFDVKD. The CDR3 reads CATSGLAGDAYEQYF. The CDR3 coding sequence is TGTGCCACCAGTGGGTTAGCGGGAGACGCCTACGAGCAGTACTTC.

The chain combines TRBV7-9 with TRBJ1-2; D not resolved. Germline CDR1 SEHNR, CDR2 FQNEAQ (reference sequence). V was trimmed by 10 bases and J by 14 bases, leaving 17 bases between them. CDR3 length: 10 residues. The CDR3 here is CATNLGEDTF. CDR3 nucleotide sequence: TGTGCCACCAACTTGGGAGAAGATACCTTC.

This clone was recorded once. This chain connects TRBV15 to TRBJ2-3, with D perhaps matching TRBD2 (5 bases). Germline V gene lookup returns CDR1 LNHNV and CDR2 YYDKDF (reference sequence). Trimming cost V 0 bases and J 5 bases, with 9 bases left between them. This CDR3 contains 14 residues. The CDR3 nucleotides read TGTGCCACCAGCAGAGATAGTGGAGGAGATACGCAGTATTTT. It encodes CATSRDSGGDTQYF.

The chain joins TRBV27 to TRBJ1-5; no definite D call. There are 14 residues in the CDR3. V dropped 5 bases and J dropped 2 bases, with 10 bases sitting between them. Germline loops: CDR1 MNHEY, CDR2 SMNVEV (reference sequence). The CDR3 nucleotides are TGTGCCAGCAGTATGGGCTGGGGCAATCAGCCCCAGCATTTT. Protein product: CASSMGWGNQPQHF.

The chain employs TRBV28 and TRBJ1-1; D remains ambiguous. Trimming cost V 8 bases and J 1 base, with 11 bases left between them. The CDR3 has 13 amino acids. The germline CDR1 and CDR2 sequences are MDHEN and SYDVKM. The CDR3 nucleotides read TGTGCCAGCCCGTCCCCAGGGAACACTGAAGCTTTCTTT. This codes for CASPSPGNTEAFF.

The chain has TRBV9 and TRBJ2-2, with 7 bases that match TRBD2. The CDR3 has 15 residues. The germline V gene encodes CDR1 SGDLS and CDR2 YYNGEE. V lost 0 bases and J lost 6; bases outside the gene matches: 5. The CDR3 spells CASSVVGSGPGELFF. The CDR3 nucleotides read TGTGCCAGCAGCGTAGTAGGTAGCGGGCCCGGGGAGCTGTTTTTT.

The chain uses TRBV7-2 and TRBJ1-6; D is perhaps TRBD1 (6 bases). The germline V gene encodes CDR1 SGHTA and CDR2 FQGNSA. The CDR3 contains 15 residues. With 6 bases removed from V and 5 bases from J, the gap between germline ends came to 14 bases. The DNA for the CDR3 is TGTGCCAGCAGAAACGGACAGCACAATAATTCACCCCTCCACTTT. Translated: CASRNGQHNNSPLHF.

V usage is TRBV2 and J usage is TRBJ2-5, with 12 nucleotides matching TRBD2. Germline V gives CDR1 SNHLY, CDR2 FYNNEI. CDR3 length equals 16 residues. V lost 5 bases and J lost 1; bases outside the gene matches: 5. The CDR3 reads CASSLGLAGSQETQYF. In DNA, the CDR3 is TGTGCCAGCAGTCTCGGACTAGCGGGGTCCCAAGAGACCCAGTACTTC.

The rearrangement uses TRBV5-8 and TRBJ1-1; D may be TRBD1 (6 bases). The CDR3 spans 14 residues. The germline V gene has CDR1 SGHTS and CDR2 YDEGEE. The V end was cut by 1 base, the J end by 8 bases, with 15 bases between. This chain's CDR3 is CASSLWGQGGEAFF. The CDR3 DNA reads TGTGCCAGCAGCTTGTGGGGGCAAGGGGGAGAAGCTTTCTTT.

The chain recombines TRBV19 with TRBJ2-3; TRBD2 might be the D (5 bases). This CDR3 spans 13 amino acids. V was trimmed by 8 bases and J by 2 bases, leaving 11 bases between them. Germline assignment: CDR1 LNHDA and CDR2 SQIVND (reference sequence). CDR3 residues: CASGLGATDTQYF. CDR3 DNA sequence: TGTGCCAGTGGACTGGGAGCCACAGATACGCAGTATTTT.

The V and J genes are TRBV6-1 and TRBJ1-2; D remains unclear. The CDR3 is made up of 17 amino acids. CDR1 is MNHNS, CDR2 SASEGT, per germline. V lost 3 bases to trimming and J lost 0 bases, with 17 bases between them. The CDR3 sequence: CASSDFLARHSNYGYTF. Here the CDR3 DNA reads TGTGCCAGCAGTGATTTTTTGGCCAGACACTCTAACTATGGCTACACCTTC.

The chain joins TRBV12-3 or TRBV12-4 to TRBJ1-1, with a tentative D call TRBD1 (6 bases). V was cut by 3 bases and J by 7 bases, with 9 bases left in between. CDR3 length: 12 amino acids. The CDR3 loop is CASSFGGNEAFF. The CDR3 nucleotides are TGTGCCAGCAGTTTTGGGGGCAATGAAGCTTTCTTT.

J is TRBJ2-7 and V is TRBV7-2; D is perhaps TRBD2 (5 bases). CDR1 and CDR2 (germline): SGHTA, FQGNSA. V lost 3 bases and J lost 7, with 16 bases in between. The CDR3 extends over 14 amino acids. This CDR3 is CASSFYRQAGEQYF. Written as DNA, the CDR3 is TGTGCCAGCAGCTTCTATCGCCAGGCGGGTGAGCAGTACTTC.

This rearrangement joins TRBV18 to TRBJ2-7, with a weak D call TRBD1 (5 bases). The germline V gene has CDR1 KGHSH and CDR2 LQKENI. This CDR3 is built from 13 residues. Trimming cost V 3 bases and J 3 bases, with 9 bases left between them. The DNA for the CDR3 is TGTGCCAGCTCACCCGCAGGGTACTACGAGCAGTACTTC. It translates to CASSPAGYYEQYF.

This chain joins TRBV6-6 and TRBJ1-5, with 7 bases that match TRBD1. The CDR3 spans 15 residues. J was trimmed by 6 bases and V by 0 bases; bases with no gene match: 5. Germline values: CDR1 MNHNY, CDR2 SVGAGI (reference sequence). The CDR3 sequence is CASSYSRTGRQPQHF. CDR3 nucleotide sequence: TGTGCCAGCAGTTACTCCCGGACAGGACGTCAGCCCCAGCATTTT.

This chain joins TRBV28 and TRBJ1-3; D unclear. The germline V gene encodes CDR1 MDHEN and CDR2 SYDVKM. V was pared by 3 bases and J by 0 bases, with 15 bases between. The CDR3 runs to 17 residues. CDR3 residues: CASSFSSAGNSGNTIYF. As DNA, the CDR3 is TGTGCCAGCAGTTTTTCCTCGGCCGGGAACTCTGGAAACACCATATATTTT. The full variable domain, with the rest looked up from reference TRBV28 and TRBJ1-3, is DVKVTQSSRYLVKRTGEKVFLECVQDMDHENMFWYRQDPGLGLRLIYFSYDVKMKEKGDIPEGYSVSREKKERFSLILESASTNQTSMYLCASSFSSAGNSGNTIYFGEGSWLTVV.

This clone was recorded only once. The chain carries TRBV19 and TRBJ1-5, with 9 bases identical to TRBD1. This CDR3 contains 14 residues. Germline assignment: CDR1 LNHDA and CDR2 SQIVND (reference sequence). The V gene end was trimmed by 6 bases and the J gene end by 5 bases; junction bases not matched to a gene: 5. The CDR3 reads CASSRTGADQPQHF. The CDR3 bases are TGTGCCAGTAGCCGGACAGGGGCCGATCAGCCCCAGCATTTT.

This sequence joins TRBV2 and TRBJ1-6; a possible D gene is TRBD1 (6 bases). The V and J ends lost 5 bases and 9 bases respectively, with 14 bases between them. Germline CDR1 and CDR2: SNHLY and FYNNEI. This CDR3 has 14 amino acids. The CDR3 nucleotides read TGTGCCAGCAGTCCTACAGGGTTGATTTCACCCCTCCACTTT. Its translation is CASSPTGLISPLHF.

The V gene is TRBV28, the J gene TRBJ1-2; a possible D gene is TRBD1 (6 bases). V shed 7 bases and J shed 2 bases, with 14 bases lying between them. The CDR3 spans 14 residues. CDR1 and CDR2 from the germline V gene are MDHEN and SYDVKM. The CDR3 bases are TGTGCCAGCACTCTTGACAGGATGAACTATGGCTACACCTTC. Residues: CASTLDRMNYGYTF.

CDR3 coding DNA: TGTGCCAGCAGAATCGACAGGGAGACCGGGGAGCTGTTTTTT. Translated: CASRIDRETGELFF. The gene calls are TRBV7-3 and TRBJ2-2; 7 bases are shared with TRBD1. V shed 6 bases, J shed 5 bases, and the junction held 6 bases outside the gene matches. The CDR3 totals 14 residues. Per the germline V gene, CDR1 is SGHTA and CDR2 is FQGTGA.

The genes are TRBV19 and TRBJ2-6; the match to TRBD1 covers 8 bases. The V segment lost 3 bases and the J segment 0 bases; nucleotides outside the gene matches: 4. The CDR3 is 17 residues long. Germline CDR1 and CDR2: LNHDA and SQIVND (reference sequence). CDR3 nucleotide sequence: TGTGCCAGTAGTATTGGGACAGGCCTCTCTGGGGCCAACGTCCTGACTTTC. Protein product: CASSIGTGLSGANVLTF.